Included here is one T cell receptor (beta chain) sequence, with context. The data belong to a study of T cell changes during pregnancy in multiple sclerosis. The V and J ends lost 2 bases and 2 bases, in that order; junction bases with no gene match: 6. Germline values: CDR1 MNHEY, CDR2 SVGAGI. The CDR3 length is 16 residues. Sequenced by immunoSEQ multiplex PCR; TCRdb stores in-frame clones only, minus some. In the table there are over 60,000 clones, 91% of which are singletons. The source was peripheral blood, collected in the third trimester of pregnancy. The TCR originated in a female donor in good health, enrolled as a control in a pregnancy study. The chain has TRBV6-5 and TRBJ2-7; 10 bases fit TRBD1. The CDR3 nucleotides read TGTGCCAGCAGTTACGGGGACAGGGGAGTTCCCTACGAGCAGTACTTC. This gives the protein CASSYGDRGVPYEQYF.